The clone carrying this TCR beta chain has only one observation. Its antigen remains unidentified. These data come from a study of cytomegalovirus exposure and HLA in healthy donors. Broader study findings: Another analysis was done later, and it associated roughly 15,000 TCR beta sequences with HLA alleles at 0.05 false discovery rate.

PCR involved 60 Vbeta and 13 Jbeta primers. The table came from immunoSEQ multiplex PCR; TCRdb's copy has only in-frame clones and leaves some out. The table shows about 94,000 clones, with around 69% occurring only once. The CDR3 extends over 15 amino acids. Unmatched junction bases numbered 7, after V lost 2 bases and J lost 7 bases. Germline V gene sequence: CDR1 SGHTA, CDR2 FQGNSA. The sample consisted of PBMCs. This sequence originates from a man aged 25-45 years in good health and CMV-seronegative. This rearrangement joins TRBV7-2 to TRBJ2-5, with 10 bases fitting TRBD2. CDR3 residues: CASSLISQRGGTQYF. CDR3 nucleotides: TGTGCCAGCAGCTTAATATCACAGCGGGGGGGGACCCAGTACTTC. Based on the CDR3 plus reference TRBV7-2 and TRBJ2-5, the full variable domain is GAGVSQSPSNKVTEKGKDVELRCDPISGHTALYWYRQSLGQGLEFLIYFQGNSAPDKSGLPSDRFSAERTGGSVSTLTIQRTQQEDSAVYLCASSLISQRGGTQYFGPGTRLLVL.